A single sample gave rise to the 18 T cell receptor beta chains below, sequenced in a study of shared clonotypes between healthy human individuals. Sequencing used immunoSEQ multiplex PCR; TCRdb keeps in-frame clones, though not all of them. This sample has about 1.5 million clones, with 95% to 99% found just once. Sample: naive CD4+ T cells sorted from blood. The subset is: CD45RA+ positively selected. The receptors stem from a man aged 25 to 40 in good health.

The V call is TRBV28, the J call TRBJ1-2; D remains unclear. The CDR3 extends over 13 amino acids. Trimming removed 5 bases from V and 4 bases from J, with 11 bases in between. Germline V gene sequence: CDR1 MDHEN, CDR2 SYDVKM. In nucleotides, the CDR3 is TGTGCCAGCAGTCCCCGTTTCCTCTATGGCTACACCTTC. It yields the protein CASSPRFLYGYTF.

This clone was detected only once. The rearrangement joins TRBV5-5 to TRBJ2-7; 10 positions match TRBD1. This CDR3 has 12 amino acids. V was pared by 5 bases and J by 5 bases, with 1 base of the junction left unmatched. Germline V gene lookup returns CDR1 SGHKS and CDR2 YYEKEE (reference sequence). Here the CDR3 DNA reads TGTGCCAGCAGGGGACAGGGGAACGAGCAGTACTTC. Translation gives CASRGQGNEQYF.

The CDR3 DNA sequence: TGTGCCAGTAGTATAGGGACAGGGAACAATCAGCCCCAGCATTTT. Translating gives CASSIGTGNNQPQHF. The genes are TRBV19 and TRBJ1-5; 8 nucleotides line up with TRBD1. This CDR3 has 15 residues. V was clipped by 1 base and J by 3 bases; unmatched bases: 2. CDR1 LNHDA and CDR2 SQIVND come from the germline V gene (reference sequence).

This clone was picked up a small number of times. The genes are TRBV10-3 and TRBJ2-7, with D uncertain. The CDR3 covers 12 residues. Per the germline V gene, CDR1 is ENHRY and CDR2 is SYGVKD. Trimming pared 6 bases from V and 0 bases from J, leaving 6 bases between. CDR3 sequence reads: CAISDLSYEQYF. The CDR3 DNA is TGTGCCATCAGCGACCTCTCCTACGAGCAGTACTTC.

The CDR3 DNA reads TGTGCCAGCAGTTCCCCAACTAATGAAAAACTGTTTTTT. This encodes CASSSPTNEKLFF. The rearrangement joins TRBV28 to TRBJ1-4; D gene unclear. In germline, CDR1 is MDHEN, CDR2 SYDVKM. Trimming pared 4 bases from V and 0 bases from J, leaving 3 bases between. The length of the CDR3 is 13 residues.

The chain joins TRBV18 to TRBJ2-3; D not resolved. V was cut by 5 bases and J by 0 bases, with 9 bases left in between. The germline V gene has CDR1 KGHSH and CDR2 LQKENI. The CDR3 totals 14 residues. In DNA, the CDR3 is TGTGCCAGCTCAGACCTGACCAGCACAGATACGCAGTATTTT. Its protein is CASSDLTSTDTQYF.

The chain combines TRBV9 with TRBJ1-1, with TRBD1 matching 7 bases. Losses at the gene ends were 2 bases for V and 4 bases for J; bases not matched to a gene: 5. The CDR3 is 14 residues long. Per germline, CDR1 SGDLS and CDR2 YYNGEE. As DNA, the CDR3 is TGTGCCAGCAGCGTGACAGGGTCGGGCACTGAAGCTTTCTTT. It translates to CASSVTGSGTEAFF.

DNA for the CDR3: TGTGCCAGCAGTGAAATGAGGGGGGCAGGGTGGTATCCTTACTTC. Protein sequence: CASSEMRGAGWYPYF. The V and J genes are TRBV6-1 and TRBJ2-7; D may be TRBD1 or TRBD2 (6 bases each). The CDR3 sequence is 15 residues long. From germline, CDR1 is MNHNS and CDR2 SASEGT. The V end was cut by 2 bases, the J end by 13 bases, with 24 bases between.

The rearrangement uses TRBV5-1 and TRBJ2-3, with TRBD1 matching 7 bases. J gave up 0 bases and V 2 bases, and 9 bases lay outside the gene matches. Germline V gene lookup returns CDR1 SGHRS and CDR2 YFSETQ. The CDR3 spans 17 residues. The CDR3 loop reads CASSFRMTGISTDTQYF. The CDR3 coding sequence is TGCGCCAGCAGCTTCCGAATGACAGGGATCAGCACAGATACGCAGTATTTT.

The chain has TRBV18 and TRBJ1-1, with D tentatively TRBD1 (6 bases). Germline CDR1 KGHSH, CDR2 LQKENI. The CDR3 has 12 residues. V gave up 9 bases and J gave up 4 bases, with 12 bases separating them. The DNA for the CDR3 is TGTGCCAGACCCGCCAGGGGCACTGAAGCTTTCTTT. It yields the protein CARPARGTEAFF.

The rearrangement joins TRBV7-2 to TRBJ2-5; D gene uncertain. Trimming pared 4 bases from V and 5 bases from J, leaving 11 bases between. The CDR3 is 13 residues long. Germline V CDR1 and CDR2: SGHTA, FQGNSA. The DNA of the CDR3 is TGTGCCAGCAGCTCGAGGAGACGTGAGACCCAGTACTTC. Encoded protein: CASSSRRRETQYF.

CDR3 amino acids: CASSRSGRAGQEQFF. DNA of the CDR3: TGTGCCAGCAGTCGTAGCGGGAGGGCCGGACAGGAGCAGTTCTTC. The chain couples TRBV6-5 to TRBJ2-1; 11 positions agree with TRBD2. This CDR3 is 15 amino acids long. Trimming took 5 bases from V and 10 from J; bases not matched to a gene: 10. Per germline, CDR1 MNHEY and CDR2 SVGAGI.

V is TRBV6-5 and J is TRBJ2-7, with a tentative D call TRBD2 (5 bases). Germline V gene data show CDR1 as MNHEY and CDR2 as SVGAGI. The CDR3 length is 12 residues. CDR3 residues: CTDCRRVYEQYF. The CDR3 nucleotides read TGTACGGACTGCCGGAGAGTCTACGAGCAGTACTTC.

The chain carries TRBV27 and TRBJ1-1, with D possibly being TRBD1 (5 bases). CDR1 is MNHEY, CDR2 SMNVEV, per germline (reference sequence). Trimming stripped 7 bases from V and 4 bases from J, with 13 bases between. The CDR3 is made up of 13 amino acids. The CDR3: CASTAGSTTEAFF. For the CDR3, the DNA is TGTGCCAGCACGGCAGGGTCGACCACTGAAGCTTTCTTT.

This chain connects TRBV11-2 to TRBJ1-2; 11 bases map to TRBD1. The germline CDR1 and CDR2 sequences are SGHAT and FQNNGV. The V and J ends lost 5 bases and 5 bases, in that order; junction bases with no gene match: 10. CDR3 length equals 16 residues. In nucleotides, the CDR3 is TGTGCCAGCAGCCCCCGGACAGGGGGCTCAGAGTATGGCTACACCTTC. This codes for CASSPRTGGSEYGYTF.

The V and J genes are TRBV10-3 and TRBJ2-2; the D gene is possibly TRBD2 (6 bases). V lost 8 bases to trimming and J lost 7 bases, with 14 bases between them. The CDR3 is 13 residues long. Germline lookup yields CDR1 ENHRY and CDR2 SYGVKD. The CDR3 loop reads CAIGGGLNGELFF. DNA of the CDR3: TGTGCCATCGGTGGAGGGCTCAACGGGGAGCTGTTTTTT.

The genes are TRBV10-3 and TRBJ2-6; possibly TRBD1 or TRBD2 for D (5 bases each). Germline V gives CDR1 ENHRY, CDR2 SYGVKD. The CDR3 totals 17 residues. V lost 4 bases and J 0 bases, leaving 13 bases between the germline ends. The CDR3 nucleotides are TGTGCCATCAGTGCGTGGGGGAATGGCTCTGGGGCCAACGTCCTGACTTTC. As protein: CAISAWGNGSGANVLTF.

V is TRBV9 and J is TRBJ2-5, with 9 bases matching TRBD2. The CDR3 contains 15 residues. The V segment lost 8 bases and the J segment 5 bases; nucleotides outside the gene matches: 13. CDR1 is SGDLS, CDR2 YYNGEE, per germline. This CDR3 is CASSLLGTSGETQYF. The CDR3 DNA is TGTGCCAGTTCCCTTTTGGGAACTAGCGGGGAGACCCAGTACTTC.